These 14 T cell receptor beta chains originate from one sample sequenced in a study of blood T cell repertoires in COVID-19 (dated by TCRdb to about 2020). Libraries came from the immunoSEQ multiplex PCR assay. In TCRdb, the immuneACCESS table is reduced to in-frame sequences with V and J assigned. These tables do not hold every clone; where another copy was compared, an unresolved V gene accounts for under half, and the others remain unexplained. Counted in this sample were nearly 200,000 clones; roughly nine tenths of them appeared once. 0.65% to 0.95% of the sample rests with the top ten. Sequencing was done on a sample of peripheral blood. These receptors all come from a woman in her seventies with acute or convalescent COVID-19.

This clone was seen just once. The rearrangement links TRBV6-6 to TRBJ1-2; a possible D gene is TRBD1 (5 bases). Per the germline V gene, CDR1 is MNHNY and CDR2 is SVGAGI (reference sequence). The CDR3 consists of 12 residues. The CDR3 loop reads CAGRGGQEGYTF. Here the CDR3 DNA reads TGTGCAGGCCGGGGAGGACAAGAAGGCTACACCTTC.

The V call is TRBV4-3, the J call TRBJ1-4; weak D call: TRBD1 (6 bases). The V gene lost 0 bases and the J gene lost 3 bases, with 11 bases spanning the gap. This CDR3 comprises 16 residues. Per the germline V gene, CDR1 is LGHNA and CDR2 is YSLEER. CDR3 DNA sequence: TGCGCCAGCAGCCAAGAAGGACAGATTCCTAATGAAAAACTGTTTTTT. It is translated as CASSQEGQIPNEKLFF.

The CDR3 spells CSVEEVAEQFF. CDR3 in DNA: TGCAGCGTTGAAGAAGTAGCTGAGCAGTTCTTC. The chain recombines TRBV29-1 with TRBJ2-1; no clear D. Germline loops: CDR1 SQVTM, CDR2 ANQGSEA. V lost 0 bases, J lost 9 bases, and 6 bases lay in between. This CDR3 contains 11 residues.

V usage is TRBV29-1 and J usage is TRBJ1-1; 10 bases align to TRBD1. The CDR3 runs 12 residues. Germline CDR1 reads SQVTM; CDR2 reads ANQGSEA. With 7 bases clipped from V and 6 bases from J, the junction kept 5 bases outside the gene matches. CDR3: CSGRTGGSEAFF. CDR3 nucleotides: TGCAGCGGTCGGACAGGGGGGTCTGAAGCTTTCTTT.

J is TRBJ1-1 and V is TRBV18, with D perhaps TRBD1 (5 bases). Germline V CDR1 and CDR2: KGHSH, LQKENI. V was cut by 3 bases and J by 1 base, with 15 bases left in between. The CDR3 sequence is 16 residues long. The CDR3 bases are TGTGCCAGCTCACCTATTTGGGGGGGACCGAACACTGAAGCTTTCTTT. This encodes CASSPIWGGPNTEAFF.

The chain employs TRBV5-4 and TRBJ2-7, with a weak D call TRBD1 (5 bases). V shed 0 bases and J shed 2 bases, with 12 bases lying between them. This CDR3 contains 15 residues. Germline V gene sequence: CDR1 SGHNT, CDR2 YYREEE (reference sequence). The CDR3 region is CASSLALDTTYEQYF. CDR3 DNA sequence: TGTGCCAGCAGCTTGGCCCTGGACACTACCTACGAGCAGTACTTC.

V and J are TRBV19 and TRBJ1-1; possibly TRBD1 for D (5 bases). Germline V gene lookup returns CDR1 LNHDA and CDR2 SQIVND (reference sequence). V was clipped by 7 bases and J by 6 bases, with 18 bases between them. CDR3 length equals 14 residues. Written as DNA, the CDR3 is TGTGCCAGTAACGGGGGTACTCAGAGGGCTGAAGCTTTCTTT. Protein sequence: CASNGGTQRAEAFF.

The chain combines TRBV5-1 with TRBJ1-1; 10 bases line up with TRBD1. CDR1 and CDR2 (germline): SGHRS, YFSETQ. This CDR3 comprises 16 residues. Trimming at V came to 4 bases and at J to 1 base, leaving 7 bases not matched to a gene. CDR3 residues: CASSPGTGVKNTEAFF. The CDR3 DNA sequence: TGCGCCAGCAGCCCCGGGACAGGGGTGAAGAACACTGAAGCTTTCTTT.

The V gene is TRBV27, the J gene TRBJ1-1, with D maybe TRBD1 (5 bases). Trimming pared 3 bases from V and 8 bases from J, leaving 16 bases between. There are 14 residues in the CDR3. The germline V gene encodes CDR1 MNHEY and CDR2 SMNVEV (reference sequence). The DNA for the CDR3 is TGTGCCAGCAGTTTCCTAGGGGTATACAGCGAAGCTTTCTTT. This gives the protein CASSFLGVYSEAFF.

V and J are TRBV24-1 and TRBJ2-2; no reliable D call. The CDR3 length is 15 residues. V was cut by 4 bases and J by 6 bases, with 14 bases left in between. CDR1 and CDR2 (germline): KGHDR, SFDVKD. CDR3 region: CATSEPLGMPGELFF. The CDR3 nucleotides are TGTGCCACCAGTGAACCCCTAGGTATGCCCGGGGAGCTGTTTTTT.

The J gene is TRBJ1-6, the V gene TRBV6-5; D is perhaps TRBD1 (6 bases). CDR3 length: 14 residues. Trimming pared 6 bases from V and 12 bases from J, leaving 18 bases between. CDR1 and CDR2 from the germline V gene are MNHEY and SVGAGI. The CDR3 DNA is TGTGCCAGCAGCCTCGGGGGGGACATACAACCCCTCCACTTT. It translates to CASSLGGDIQPLHF.

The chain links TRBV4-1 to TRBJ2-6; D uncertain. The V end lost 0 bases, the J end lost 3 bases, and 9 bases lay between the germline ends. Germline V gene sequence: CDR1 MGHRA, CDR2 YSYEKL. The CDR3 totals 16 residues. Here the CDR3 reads CASSQDWAGGANVLTF. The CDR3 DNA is TGCGCCAGCAGCCAAGATTGGGCAGGTGGGGCCAACGTCCTGACTTTC.

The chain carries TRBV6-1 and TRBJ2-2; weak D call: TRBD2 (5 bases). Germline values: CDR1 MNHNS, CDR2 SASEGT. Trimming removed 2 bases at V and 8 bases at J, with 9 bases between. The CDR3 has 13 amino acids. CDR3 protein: CASSETRGGELFF. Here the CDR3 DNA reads TGTGCCAGCAGTGAAACTCGGGGTGGGGAGCTGTTTTTT.

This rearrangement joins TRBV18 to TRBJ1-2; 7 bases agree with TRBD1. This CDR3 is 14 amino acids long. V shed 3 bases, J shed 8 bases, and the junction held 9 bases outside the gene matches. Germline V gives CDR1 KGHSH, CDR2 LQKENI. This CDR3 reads CASSPARGSHGYTF. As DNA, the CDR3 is TGTGCCAGCTCACCTGCCAGGGGGTCACACGGCTACACCTTC.